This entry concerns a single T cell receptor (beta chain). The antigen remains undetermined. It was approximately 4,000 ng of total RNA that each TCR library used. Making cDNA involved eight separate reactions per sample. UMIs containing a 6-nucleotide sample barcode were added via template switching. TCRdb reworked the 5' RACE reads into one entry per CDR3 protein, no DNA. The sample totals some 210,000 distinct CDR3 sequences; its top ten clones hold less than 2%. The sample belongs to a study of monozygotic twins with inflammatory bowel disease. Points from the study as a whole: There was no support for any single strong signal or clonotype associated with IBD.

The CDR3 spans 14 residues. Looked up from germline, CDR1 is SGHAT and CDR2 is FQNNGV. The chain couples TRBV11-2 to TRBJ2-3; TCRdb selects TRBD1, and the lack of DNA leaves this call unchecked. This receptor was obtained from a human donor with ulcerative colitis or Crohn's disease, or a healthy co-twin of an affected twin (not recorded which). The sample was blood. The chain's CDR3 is CASSLNRGPDTQYF.